The subject of this entry is one TCR beta chain. Researchers ran the PCR with 60 Vbeta and 13 Jbeta primers. Assay: immunoSEQ multiplex PCR; the TCRdb copy retains only in-frame clones and omits some. The sample holds approximately 160,000 clones, 65% to 85% seen once. This record comes from a study of cytomegalovirus exposure and HLA in healthy donors. Across the study: Membership in the Caucasian-associated ancestry cluster was found for about four fifths of approximately 400 genotyped donors.

CDR3 length: 14 residues. With 8 bases removed from V and 0 bases from J, the gap between germline ends came to 14 bases. The germline CDR1 and CDR2 sequences are MNHEY and SVGAGI. Healthy bone marrow donors supplied every sample. This sequence joins TRBV6-5 and TRBJ2-7, with TRBD1 as a possible D gene (6 bases). Sequencing input: PBMCs. The sequence came from a man aged 50 to 60 in good health and CMV-seropositive. CDR3 DNA: TGTGCCAGCTTAGGGCGGACAGCCTCCTACGAGCAGTACTTC. This sequence encodes CASLGRTASYEQYF.